These 9 T cell receptor beta chains share one sample of origin, sequenced in a study of T-cell reconstitution after alpha-beta-depleted transplantation in children. Unique molecular identifiers were incorporated during preparation of the TCRbeta library. Via MiXCR, TCRdb re-called the PCR reads, giving one row per CDR3 protein. The data show 150,000 to 250,000 distinct CDR3 sequences, with roughly 14% seen just once and around 14% held by the top ten. Specimen: PBMCs from the stem cell graft donor, collected from the stem cell graft. The receptors come from a human donor who donated a stem cell graft to a child with acute lymphoblastic leukemia.

This clonotype was counted many times. CDR3 DNA: TGTGCCAGCAGCCCCCGCGGTAATGAAAAACTGTTTTTT. Its protein product is CASSPRGNEKLFF. The chain joins TRBV7-2 to TRBJ1-4; unclear D gene. The CDR3 runs to 13 residues. Trimming shortened V by 5 bases and J by 4 bases, and 8 bases separated the two germline ends. Germline CDR1 is SGHTA and CDR2 is FQGNSA.

V and J are TRBV14 and TRBJ1-4, with a tentative D call TRBD1 (5 bases). The V end lost 1 base, the J end lost 8 bases, and 11 bases lay between the germline ends. CDR3 size: 14 residues. CDR1 is SGHDN, CDR2 FVKESK, per germline. The CDR3 spells CASSQVQGTEKLFF. In DNA, the CDR3 is TGTGCCAGCAGCCAAGTCCAGGGTACGGAAAAACTGTTTTTT.

This chain links TRBV6-5 with TRBJ2-4; 7 bases are shared with TRBD2. The CDR3 covers 16 residues. V shed 6 bases, J shed 0 bases, and the junction held 8 bases outside the gene matches. Germline CDR1 reads MNHEY; CDR2 reads SVGAGI. CDR3 region: CASSYLAELAKNIQYF. The DNA for the CDR3 is TGTGCCAGCAGCTATCTAGCGGAACTAGCCAAAAACATTCAGTACTTC.

This clonotype has a count of ten or more. This chain connects TRBV27 to TRBJ1-5, with D possibly being TRBD1 (5 bases). CDR1 and CDR2 (germline): MNHEY, SMNVEV (reference sequence). The CDR3 contains 15 residues. Trimming took off 3 bases at V and 4 bases at J, with 13 bases between the two ends. The chain's CDR3 is CASSFIAGGNQPQHF. The CDR3 nucleotides are TGTGCCAGCAGTTTTATCGCTGGGGGGAATCAGCCCCAGCATTTT.

This clonotype was seen many times. V gene TRBV12-3 or TRBV12-4 combines with J gene TRBJ2-1, with D maybe TRBD2 (6 bases). Trimming shortened V by 6 bases and J by 1 base, and 13 bases separated the two germline ends. The CDR3 contains 15 residues. The CDR3 is CASSPTSISYNEQFF. The CDR3 coding sequence is TGTGCCAGCAGCCCGACTAGTATATCCTACAATGAGCAGTTCTTC.

The V and J genes are TRBV6-2 or TRBV6-3 and TRBJ1-1; 9 bases are shared with TRBD1. Trimming cost V 0 bases and J 5 bases; bases outside gene matches: 4. The V gene's germline CDR1 is MNHEY and CDR2 SVGEGT. CDR3 length: 15 residues. This chain's CDR3 is CASSYSGTGSTEAFF. The CDR3 DNA reads as TGTGCCAGCAGTTACTCCGGGACAGGGTCTACTGAAGCTTTCTTT.

This clonotype was recorded many times. V gene TRBV29-1 combines with J gene TRBJ1-1; TRBD1 matches at 10 bases. The ends lost 4 bases at V and 6 bases at J; junction bases unmatched: 2. The CDR3 consists of 12 residues. Germline assignment: CDR1 SQVTM and CDR2 ANQGSEA. The CDR3 reads CSVGQGASEAFF. CDR3 nucleotides: TGCAGCGTTGGACAGGGGGCCTCTGAAGCTTTCTTT.

This clonotype occurred many times. The chain joins TRBV7-6 to TRBJ2-5; D is ambiguous. This CDR3 region has 15 residues. CDR1 and CDR2 (germline): SGHVS, FNYEAQ. V lost 2 bases and J lost 4, with 14 bases in between. The CDR3 is CASSLRWAAAETQYF. CDR3 bases: TGTGCCAGCAGCTTAAGGTGGGCAGCAGCAGAGACCCAGTACTTC.

The chain links TRBV7-8 to TRBJ1-1; D unclear. CDR1 and CDR2 from the germline V gene are SGHVS and FQNEAQ. This CDR3 is 15 amino acids long. The V end lost 1 base, the J end lost 5 bases, and 14 bases lay between the germline ends. The CDR3 region has the DNA TGTGCCAGCAGCTTAGAGGTTTTTGGGGATACTGAAGCTTTCTTT. This codes for CASSLEVFGDTEAFF.